This entry is about one T cell receptor (beta chain). As yet, its antigen is unknown. These data are taken from a study of OX40 agonist ivuxolimab in advanced cancers. The study's findings and limits: With doses of 0.1-3.0 mg/kg, partial responders showed among the lowest clonal expansion.

Repertoires were generated with immunoSEQ multiplex PCR, while TCRdb's copy carries only in-frame clones and drops some. The sample has some 48,000 clones; around 84% are singletons. Germline CDR1 LNHDA, CDR2 SQIVND (reference sequence). Trimming removed 2 bases at V and 0 bases at J, with 17 bases between. The length of the CDR3 is 18 residues. The specimen was CD4+ or CD8+ T cells sorted from blood, collected in a trial of the OX40 agonist ivuxolimab. The sequence was collected from an adult with an advanced solid tumor such as melanoma, head and neck, liver or kidney cancer. This chain connects TRBV19 to TRBJ1-3; D remains unclear. CDR3 loop: CASSISRGGVDSGNTIYF. For the CDR3, the DNA is TGTGCCAGTAGTATAAGCCGAGGCGGCGTTGACTCTGGAAACACCATATATTTT.